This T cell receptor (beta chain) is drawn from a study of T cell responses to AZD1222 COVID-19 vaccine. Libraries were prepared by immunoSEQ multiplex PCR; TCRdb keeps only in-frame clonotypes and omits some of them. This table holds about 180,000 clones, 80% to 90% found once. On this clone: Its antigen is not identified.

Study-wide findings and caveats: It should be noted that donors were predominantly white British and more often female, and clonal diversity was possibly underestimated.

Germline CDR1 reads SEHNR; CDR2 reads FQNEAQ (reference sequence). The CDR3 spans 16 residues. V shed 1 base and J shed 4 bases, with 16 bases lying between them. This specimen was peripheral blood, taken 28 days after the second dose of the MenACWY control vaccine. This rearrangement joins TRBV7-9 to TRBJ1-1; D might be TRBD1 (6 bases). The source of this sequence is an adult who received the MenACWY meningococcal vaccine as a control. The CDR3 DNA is TGTGCCAGCAGCTTAGGCCCCGACAGGCGGAGCACTGAAGCTTTCTTT. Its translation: CASSLGPDRRSTEAFF.